One and the same sample provided the 4 T cell receptor beta chains below, sequenced in a study of radiotherapy plus CTLA-4 blockade in lung cancer. Repertoires were generated with immunoSEQ multiplex PCR, while TCRdb's copy carries only in-frame clones and drops some. The repertoire includes about 49,000 clones, 70% to 90% of them detected once, and about 7.2% sits in the top ten. The specimen was peripheral blood, collected from a patient treated with radiotherapy plus ipilimumab. These receptors were obtained from a human donor with non-small cell lung cancer whose response to radiotherapy plus ipilimumab could not be evaluated.

CDR3 sequence (DNA): TGCGCCAGCAGCCAAGATCTTGCGGGGGGAATCCAAGAGACCCAGTACTTC. This sequence encodes CASSQDLAGGIQETQYF. V and J are TRBV4-1 and TRBJ2-5, with 8 bases identical to TRBD2. This CDR3 has 17 amino acids. The germline gives CDR1 MGHRA, CDR2 YSYEKL. The trim removed 0 bases at V and 1 base at J, leaving 7 bases unmatched.

This clone has only a few counts. This chain joins TRBV2 and TRBJ2-7; 9 bases align to TRBD2. The CDR3 is 13 residues long. The J segment lost 6 bases and the V segment lost 7 bases, leaving 7 bases of the junction unmatched. In germline, CDR1 is SNHLY, CDR2 FYNNEI. The DNA of the CDR3 is TGTGCCAGCAAAGCGGGAGGTTCGGGCGAGCAGTACTTC. It is translated as CASKAGGSGEQYF.

The chain combines TRBV2 with TRBJ2-1; perhaps TRBD2 as D (5 bases). The V and J ends lost 5 bases and 4 bases respectively, with 15 bases between them. Germline V lookup: CDR1 SNHLY, CDR2 FYNNEI. The CDR3 runs 15 residues. The CDR3 DNA sequence: TGTGCCAGCAGTACCTTAGGACTGGATTACAATGAGCAGTTCTTC. Its translation is CASSTLGLDYNEQFF.

CDR3 nucleotide sequence: TGTGCCAGCATCGGTCAGGGGACAGATACGCAGTATTTT. It is translated as CASIGQGTDTQYF. This chain connects TRBV2 to TRBJ2-3; D is perhaps TRBD1 (6 bases). CDR3 length equals 13 residues. V lost 7 bases and J 3 bases, leaving 11 bases between the germline ends. From germline, CDR1 is SNHLY and CDR2 FYNNEI.